A single sample is the source of the 7 T cell receptor beta chains below, sequenced in a study of CD8 T cells in Susac syndrome. Reverse transcription of roughly 0.5 to 1 ug RNA was performed with random hexamers. TCRdb reanalysed the immunoSEQ multiplex PCR reads using MiXCR and keeps one entry per CDR3 protein. The top ten hold less than 0.3% of the sample, which has around 18,000 distinct CDR3 sequences, about 95% seen once. The sequencing sample was made of CD8+ T cells from PBMCs. The receptor set was obtained from a human donor in good health.

The chain carries TRBV19 and TRBJ2-1, with D hard to call. The CDR3 contains 14 residues. V was clipped by 2 bases and J by 4 bases, with 9 bases between them. The germline gives CDR1 LNHDA, CDR2 SQIVND (reference sequence). CDR3 region: CASSISVSYNEQFF. The DNA for the CDR3 is TGTGCCAGTAGTATATCGGTCAGTTACAATGAGCAGTTCTTC. The complete variable domain, with remaining parts taken from reference TRBV19 and TRBJ2-1, reads DGGITQSPKYLFRKEGQNVTLSCEQNLNHDAMYWYRQDPGQGLRLIYYSQIVNDFQKGDIAEGYSVSREKKESFPLTVTSAQKNPTAFYLCASSISVSYNEQFFGPGTRLTVL.

This rearrangement joins TRBV7-9 to TRBJ2-7, with D tentatively TRBD2 (6 bases). With 4 bases removed from V and 0 bases from J, the gap between germline ends came to 7 bases. Per germline, CDR1 SEHNR and CDR2 FQNEAQ (reference sequence). The CDR3 spans 13 residues. This CDR3 reads CASSWEDSYEQYF. CDR3 in DNA: TGTGCCAGCAGCTGGGAGGACTCCTACGAGCAGTACTTC.

The V call is TRBV5-1, the J call TRBJ2-3, with no clear D. The germline V gene has CDR1 SGHRS and CDR2 YFSETQ. The CDR3 totals 16 residues. V lost 0 bases, J lost 14 bases, and 25 bases lay in between. This CDR3 reads CASSLALGETVLAVYF. As DNA, the CDR3 is TGCGCCAGCAGCTTGGCGTTAGGCGAAACAGTCCTTGCGGTGTATTTT. Looking up the rest from reference TRBV5-1 and TRBJ2-3 gives the full variable domain: KAGVTQTPRYLIKTRGQQVTLSCSPISGHRSVSWYQQTPGQGLQFLFEYFSETQRNKGNFPGRFSGRQFSNSRSEMNVSTLELGDSALYLCASSLALGETVLAVYFGPGTRLTVL.

V usage is TRBV21-1 and J usage is TRBJ2-7; whether TRBD1, the table's D call, matches the DNA was not checked. TRBV21-1 is a recognized pseudogene. This CDR3 region has 15 residues. CDR3 bases: TGTGCCAGCAGCAAAAGGGACAGGGCCTCCTACGAGCAGTACGTC. It codes for CASSKRDRASYEQYV.

The chain uses TRBV4-1 and TRBJ1-1; D may be TRBD1 (6 bases). This CDR3 comprises 15 residues. V was cut by 0 bases and J by 5 bases, with 13 bases left in between. Germline values: CDR1 MGHRA, CDR2 YSYEKL. CDR3 protein: CASSQDLGALTEAFF. The CDR3 DNA reads TGCGCCAGCAGCCAAGATTTGGGGGCGCTGACTGAAGCTTTCTTT.

The chain couples TRBV5-1 to TRBJ2-7, with TRBD1 identical over 7 bases. CDR3 length: 15 amino acids. The ends lost 7 bases at V and 4 bases at J; junction bases unmatched: 14. The V gene's germline CDR1 is SGHRS and CDR2 YFSETQ. CDR3 DNA sequence: TGCGCCAGCTTTTACCTCCCGGGACAGCTATACGAGCAGTACTTC. This encodes CASFYLPGQLYEQYF.

The rearrangement links TRBV4-2 to TRBJ2-2; D gene ambiguous. This CDR3 region has 17 residues. Germline-derived CDR1 and CDR2 are LGHNA and YNFKEQ. The V gene lost 4 bases and the J gene lost 0 bases, with 15 bases spanning the gap. The DNA for the CDR3 is TGTGCCAGCAGCCCCCAAGGTTCGGAATCGAACACCGGGGAGCTGTTTTTT. Amino acids: CASSPQGSESNTGELFF.